Below, 26 T cell receptor beta chains from the same sample are listed, as sequenced in a study of T cell changes during pregnancy in multiple sclerosis. Using immunoSEQ multiplex PCR, the repertoire was profiled, and TCRdb retains in-frame clones only, with some absent. This table has around 57,000 clones, 80% to 90% appearing once. The specimen was peripheral blood, collected in the first trimester of pregnancy. The receptors were sampled from a female donor with multiple sclerosis, enrolled in a pregnancy study.

The rearrangement uses TRBV6-5 and TRBJ1-5; 9 nucleotides line up with TRBD1. Germline V CDR1 and CDR2: MNHEY, SVGAGI. V gave up 6 bases and J gave up 9 bases; unmatched junction bases: 12. The CDR3 loop spans 15 amino acids. DNA of the CDR3: TGTGCCAGCAGCCCATTGGACAGGGGAGTTGGGCCCCAGCATTTT. It encodes CASSPLDRGVGPQHF.

V gene TRBV7-6 combines with J gene TRBJ1-2, with D unclear. V shed 5 bases and J shed 4 bases, with 11 bases lying between them. The CDR3 runs 13 residues. Germline values: CDR1 SGHVS, CDR2 FNYEAQ. The DNA of the CDR3 is TGTGCCAGCAGCAATGTGGGAGGCTATGGCTACACCTTC. Protein product: CASSNVGGYGYTF.

This clone occurred a few times. The chain combines TRBV18 with TRBJ2-5; TRBD1 aligns across 8 bases. The CDR3 is made up of 13 amino acids. Germline CDR1 is KGHSH and CDR2 is LQKENI. With V trimmed by 3 bases and J by 3 bases, 0 bases remained unmatched. The CDR3 DNA reads as TGTGCCAGCTCACCGGACAGGGAAGAGACCCAGTACTTC. This sequence encodes CASSPDREETQYF.

The chain joins TRBV4-3 to TRBJ1-1; D not resolved. This CDR3 is 16 amino acids long. Germline loops: CDR1 LGHNA, CDR2 YSLEER. V lost 0 bases and J 4 bases, leaving 15 bases between the germline ends. The CDR3 sequence: CASSQDASRRSTEAFF. The CDR3, as DNA: TGCGCCAGCAGCCAAGATGCTTCCAGGAGGAGCACTGAAGCTTTCTTT.

The chain links TRBV4-3 to TRBJ1-2; D gene uncertain. V dropped 2 bases and J dropped 3 bases, with 10 bases sitting between them. Germline CDR1 reads LGHNA; CDR2 reads YSLEER. This CDR3 region has 14 residues. The CDR3 protein is CASSQTPSDYGYTF. DNA for the CDR3: TGCGCCAGCAGCCAAACCCCGAGTGACTATGGCTACACCTTC.

V usage is TRBV6-5 and J usage is TRBJ2-7; D not certain. CDR3 length equals 14 residues. The germline gives CDR1 MNHEY, CDR2 SVGAGI. The V end was cut by 4 bases, the J end by 4 bases, with 14 bases between. CDR3 DNA: TGTGCCAGCAGTTCGCCAGGCAGAATGTACGAGCAGTACTTC. Translation: CASSSPGRMYEQYF.

The rearrangement joins TRBV7-6 to TRBJ1-2, with a tentative D call TRBD1 (5 bases). Germline-derived CDR1 and CDR2 are SGHVS and FNYEAQ. This CDR3 has 14 amino acids. Trimming took off 1 base at V and 4 bases at J, with 10 bases between the two ends. The CDR3 is CASSLDSRGYGYTF. In DNA, the CDR3 is TGTGCCAGCAGCTTAGATTCAAGGGGCTATGGCTACACCTTC.

The table lists this clone with a count of one. The chain has TRBV30 and TRBJ2-1; D not certain. The CDR3 is made up of 11 amino acids. Germline V gene sequence: CDR1 GTSNPN, CDR2 SVGIG (reference sequence). V lost 3 bases, J lost 6 bases, and 6 bases lay in between. CDR3 loop: CAWRQVNEQFF. In DNA, the CDR3 is TGTGCCTGGAGACAAGTCAATGAGCAGTTCTTC.

The V and J genes are TRBV5-1 and TRBJ2-7; 11 bases match TRBD1. The trim removed 2 bases at V and 4 bases at J, leaving 5 bases unmatched. Per germline, CDR1 SGHRS and CDR2 YFSETQ. CDR3 size: 15 residues. The CDR3 reads CASSLQGTGGYEQYF. For the CDR3, the DNA is TGCGCCAGCAGCTTACAAGGGACAGGGGGTTACGAGCAGTACTTC.

The V gene is TRBV19, the J gene TRBJ1-5, with 11 bases matching TRBD1. The germline V gene has CDR1 LNHDA and CDR2 SQIVND (reference sequence). Trimming at V came to 5 bases and at J to 0 bases, leaving 6 bases not matched to a gene. This CDR3 comprises 17 residues. In DNA form, the CDR3 reads TGTGCCAGTAGTCCCGGACAGGGGGCTTATAGCAATCAGCCCCAGCATTTT. This translates into CASSPGQGAYSNQPQHF.

The V and J genes are TRBV7-3 and TRBJ2-7; D may be TRBD1 (6 bases). CDR1 and CDR2 (germline): SGHTA, FQGTGA. Trimming cost V 5 bases and J 4 bases, with 18 bases left between them. CDR3 length equals 15 residues. CDR3 region: CASSLLGQGQYEQYF. DNA for the CDR3: TGTGCCAGCAGCCTCTTGGGTCAGGGGCAGTACGAGCAGTACTTC. Full variable domain (remainder filled in from reference TRBV7-3 and TRBJ2-7): GAGVSQTPSNKVTEKGKYVELRCDPISGHTALYWYRQSLGQGPEFLIYFQGTGAADDSGLPNDRFFAVRPEGSVSTLKIQRTERGDSAVYLCASSLLGQGQYEQYFGPGTRLTVT.

The rearrangement uses TRBV21-1 and TRBJ1-2. TRBV21-1 is recorded as a pseudogene. The CDR3 spans 18 residues. The CDR3 protein is CASSNRVPSDLANYGYTF. In DNA form, the CDR3 reads TGTGCCAGCAGCAATCGCGTTCCCAGCGACCTAGCTAACTATGGCTACACCTTC.

This chain links TRBV27 with TRBJ2-1; D may be TRBD2 (6 bases). The CDR3 runs to 14 residues. V was shortened by 3 bases and J by 3 bases, with 9 bases between the two germline ends. In germline, CDR1 is MNHEY, CDR2 SMNVEV (reference sequence). The CDR3, as DNA: TGTGCCAGCAGTTTTTTGCGGGGCTACAATGAGCAGTTCTTC. This codes for CASSFLRGYNEQFF.

This clone was seen more than once but under ten times. The chain has TRBV7-6 and TRBJ1-5; 8 nucleotides line up with TRBD1. This CDR3 is 19 amino acids long. After removal of 5 bases from V and 5 bases from J, the junction contained 20 bases not matched to a gene. Per germline, CDR1 SGHVS and CDR2 FNYEAQ. CDR3 DNA: TGTGCCAGCAGCCCCCTTATAGGGTCAATTCAGGGGGCGCATCAGCCCCAGCATTTT. Translated: CASSPLIGSIQGAHQPQHF.

The rearrangement links TRBV29-1 to TRBJ2-3, with 9 bases lining up with TRBD2. This CDR3 is built from 16 residues. Trimming at V came to 4 bases and at J to 0 bases, leaving 8 bases not matched to a gene. Germline-derived CDR1 and CDR2 are SQVTM and ANQGSEA. The CDR3 is CSVGSLAGYSTDTQYF. CDR3 DNA sequence: TGCAGCGTTGGAAGCCTAGCGGGGTATAGCACAGATACGCAGTATTTT.

The J gene is TRBJ1-4, the V gene TRBV25-1, with a possible D match to TRBD1 (6 bases). Trimming removed 6 bases from V and 1 base from J, with 12 bases in between. The germline CDR1 and CDR2 sequences are MGHDK and SYGVNS. This CDR3 spans 15 amino acids. CDR3 sequence reads: CASSHTRGTNEKLFF. The CDR3 bases are TGTGCCAGCAGCCACACCAGGGGAACTAATGAAAAACTGTTTTTT.

This clone appeared once. The V gene is TRBV7-6, the J gene TRBJ2-5; no clear D gene. The CDR3 spans 15 residues. CDR1 is SGHVS and CDR2 is FNYEAQ in the germline V gene. Trimming left V 2 bases short and J 0 bases short, with 10 bases between. CDR3: CASSLKYEYQETQYF. The CDR3 DNA reads TGTGCCAGCAGCTTAAAGTACGAGTACCAAGAGACCCAGTACTTC.

This chain links TRBV29-1 with TRBJ1-2; 8 bases map to TRBD1. The CDR3 sequence is 14 residues long. Germline CDR1 SQVTM, CDR2 ANQGSEA. CDR3 sequence: CTISRGPGGNGYTF. CDR3 DNA: TGCACCATCTCTCGAGGCCCAGGGGGCAATGGCTACACCTTC. Together with reference TRBV29-1 and TRBJ1-2, the CDR3 gives the full variable domain: SAVISQKPSRDICQRGTSLTIQCQVDSQVTMMFWYRQQPGQSLTLIATANQGSEATYESGFVIDKFPISRPNLTFSTLTVSNMSPEDSSIYLCTISRGPGGNGYTFGSGTRLTVV.

V gene TRBV4-3 combines with J gene TRBJ2-1, with 9 bases matching TRBD2. CDR3 length: 16 amino acids. Unmatched junction bases numbered 9, after V lost 1 base and J lost 8 bases. The germline V gene has CDR1 LGHNA and CDR2 YSLEER. The DNA of the CDR3 is TGCGCCAGCAGCCAAGCCGCAGCGGGGGGCCGGGATGAGCAGTTCTTC. It yields the protein CASSQAAAGGRDEQFF.

The genes are TRBV7-8 and TRBJ2-7; 8 bases align to TRBD1. This CDR3 has 14 residues. CDR1 SGHVS and CDR2 FQNEAQ come from the germline V gene. J was trimmed by 4 bases and V by 4 bases; bases with no gene match: 6. CDR3: CASSSGQEPYEQYF. The CDR3 nucleotides read TGTGCCAGCAGCTCGGGACAGGAGCCGTACGAGCAGTACTTC.

J is TRBJ2-2 and V is TRBV13; D possibly corresponds to TRBD2 (6 bases). The CDR3 runs 15 residues. Germline CDR1 PRHDT, CDR2 FYEKMQ (reference sequence). V was shortened by 3 bases and J by 4 bases, with 12 bases between the two germline ends. CDR3 DNA sequence: TGTGCCAGCAGCTTCGGGACTCTTGGCACCGGGGAGCTGTTTTTT. Translation gives CASSFGTLGTGELFF. Variable domain in full (rest from reference TRBV13 and TRBJ2-2): AAGVIQSPRHLIKEKRETATLKCYPIPRHDTVYWYQQGPGQDPQFLISFYEKMQSDKGSIPDRFSAQQFSDYHSELNMSSLELGDSALYFCASSFGTLGTGELFFGEGSRLTVL.

The V call is TRBV2, the J call TRBJ2-1; 7 bases line up with TRBD2. Germline assignment: CDR1 SNHLY and CDR2 FYNNEI. The length of the CDR3 is 15 residues. V was clipped by 0 bases and J by 6 bases; unmatched bases: 5. The CDR3 DNA reads as TGTGCCAGCAGTGAAGCTCGGTGGGGGGGCAATGAGCAGTTCTTC. The encoded protein is CASSEARWGGNEQFF.

The rearrangement joins TRBV4-2 to TRBJ1-2; maybe TRBD1 (5 bases). The CDR3 has 17 amino acids. CDR1 is LGHNA and CDR2 is YNFKEQ in the germline V gene. Trimming took off 3 bases at V and 9 bases at J, with 26 bases between the two ends. The chain's CDR3 is CASSHISLSGPDSRYTF. CDR3 in DNA: TGTGCCAGCAGCCATATTTCTCTTAGTGGTCCCGACAGTCGCTACACCTTC.

The V and J genes are TRBV30 and TRBJ2-3, with 14 positions matching TRBD2. The CDR3 covers 15 residues. Trimming cost V 3 bases and J 4 bases; bases outside gene matches: 3. Looked up from germline, CDR1 is GTSNPN and CDR2 is SVGIG (reference sequence). The CDR3 nucleotides are TGTGCCTGGAGGGGACTAGCGGGGGAGTCAGATACGCAGTATTTT. It translates to CAWRGLAGESDTQYF.

The chain employs TRBV10-1 and TRBJ2-7, with 8 bases aligning to TRBD1. CDR3 length: 13 residues. Germline CDR1 reads WNHNN; CDR2 reads SYGVQD (reference sequence). V dropped 7 bases and J dropped 2; count of bases not matched to a gene: 4. CDR3 loop: CASIDRGPYEQYF. The CDR3 bases are TGCGCCAGCATCGACAGGGGCCCCTACGAGCAGTACTTC.

The chain has TRBV27 and TRBJ2-1; the D is unclear. The CDR3 covers 13 residues. Between the trimmed V and J ends, which lost 3 bases and 7 bases, there was a span of 10 bases. Germline loops: CDR1 MNHEY, CDR2 SMNVEV (reference sequence). CDR3 loop: CASSLGVRNEQFF. CDR3 coding DNA: TGTGCCAGCAGTTTGGGCGTTCGGAATGAGCAGTTCTTC.